This T cell receptor (beta chain) was identified in a study of cytomegalovirus exposure and HLA in healthy donors. CDR1 and CDR2 (germline): SGHVS, FQNEAQ. Trimming cost V 5 bases and J 7 bases, with 15 bases left between them. CDR3 length equals 14 residues. The PCR had 60 Vbeta and 13 Jbeta primers. Method: immunoSEQ multiplex PCR; TCRdb's copy keeps in-frame clones and lacks some. This sample yields approximately 99,000 clones, of which roughly four fifths are seen a single time; about 5.5% belongs to the top ten. The chain is built from TRBV7-8 and TRBJ2-1, with a weak D call TRBD2 (6 bases). Source material: PBMCs. The origin of this receptor is a middle-aged man in good health and CMV-seropositive. CDR3 amino acids: CASSAPGLENEQFF. The CDR3, as DNA: TGTGCCAGCAGCGCGCCGGGACTGGAGAATGAGCAGTTCTTC.